This paragraph reports one T cell receptor (beta chain). This sample is drawn from a study of cytomegalovirus exposure and HLA in healthy donors. For the study at large: Sequencing of around 200 million T cells in an earlier analysis found 90 million to 120 million unique TCR beta sequences.

PCR primers comprised 60 Vbeta and 13 Jbeta primers. Assay used: immunoSEQ multiplex PCR; TCRdb lists only in-frame clones, some missing. The repertoire includes about 130,000 clones, 65% to 90% of them detected once, and approximately 3% sits in the top ten. Input material: PBMCs. The receptor was isolated from a woman between 18 and 30 years old in good health and CMV-seropositive.

CDR3 loop: CASSPRLAGHGDTQYF. In nucleotides, the CDR3 is TGTGCCAGTAGTCCACGACTAGCGGGGCACGGGGATACGCAGTATTTT. The V gene is TRBV19, the J gene TRBJ2-3; 11 positions agree with TRBD2. Losses at the gene ends were 5 bases for V and 6 bases for J; bases not matched to a gene: 10. CDR1 is LNHDA and CDR2 is SQIVND in the germline V gene (reference sequence). This CDR3 comprises 16 residues.